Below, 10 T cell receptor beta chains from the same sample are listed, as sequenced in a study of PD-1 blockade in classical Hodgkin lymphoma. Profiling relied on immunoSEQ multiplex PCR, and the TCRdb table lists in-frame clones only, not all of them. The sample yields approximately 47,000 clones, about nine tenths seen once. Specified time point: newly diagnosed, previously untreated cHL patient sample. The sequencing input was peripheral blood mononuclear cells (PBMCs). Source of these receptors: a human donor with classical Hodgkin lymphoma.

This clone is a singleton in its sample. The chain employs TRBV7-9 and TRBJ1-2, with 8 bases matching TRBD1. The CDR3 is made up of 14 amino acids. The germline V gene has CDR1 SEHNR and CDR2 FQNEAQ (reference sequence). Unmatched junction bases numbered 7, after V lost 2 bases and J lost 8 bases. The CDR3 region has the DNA TGTGCCAGCAGCTTACCCCCAGGGGGCGACGGCTACACCTTC. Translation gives CASSLPPGGDGYTF. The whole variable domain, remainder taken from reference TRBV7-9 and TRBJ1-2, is DTGVSQNPRHKITKRGQNVTFRCDPISEHNRLYWYRQTLGQGPEFLTYFQNEAQLEKSRLLSDRFSAERPKGSFSTLEIQRTEQGDSAMYLCASSLPPGGDGYTFGSGTRLTVV.

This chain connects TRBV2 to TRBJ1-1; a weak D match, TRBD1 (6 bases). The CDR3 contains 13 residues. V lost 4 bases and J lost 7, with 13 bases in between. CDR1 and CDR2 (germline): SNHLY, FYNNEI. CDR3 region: CASSVRTVGEAFF. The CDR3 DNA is TGTGCCAGCAGTGTCCGGACAGTTGGTGAAGCTTTCTTT. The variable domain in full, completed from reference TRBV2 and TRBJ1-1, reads EPEVTQTPSHQVTQMGQEVILRCVPISNHLYFYWYRQILGQKVEFLVSFYNNEISEKSEIFDDQFSVERPDGSNFTLKIRSTKLEDSAMYFCASSVRTVGEAFFGQGTRLTVV.

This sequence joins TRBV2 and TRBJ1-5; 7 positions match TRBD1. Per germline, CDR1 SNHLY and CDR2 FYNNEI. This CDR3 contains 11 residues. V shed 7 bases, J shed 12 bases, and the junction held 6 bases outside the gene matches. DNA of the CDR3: TGTGCCAGCACCTACAGGGGTTACCAGCATTTT. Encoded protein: CASTYRGYQHF.

This chain's CDR3 is CASSATRGEMEKLFF. In DNA form, the CDR3 reads TGTGCCAGCTCAGCAACGCGGGGGGAAATGGAAAAACTGTTTTTT. This sequence joins TRBV18 and TRBJ1-4; tentative D call: TRBD1 (5 bases). Trimming removed 5 bases at V and 8 bases at J, with 18 bases between. Germline values: CDR1 KGHSH, CDR2 LQKENI. The CDR3 totals 15 residues.

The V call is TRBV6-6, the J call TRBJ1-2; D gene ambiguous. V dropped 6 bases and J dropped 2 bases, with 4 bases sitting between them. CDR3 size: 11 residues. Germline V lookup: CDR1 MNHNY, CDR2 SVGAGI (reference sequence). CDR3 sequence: CASRPNYGYTF. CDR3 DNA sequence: TGTGCCAGCAGGCCCAACTATGGCTACACCTTC.

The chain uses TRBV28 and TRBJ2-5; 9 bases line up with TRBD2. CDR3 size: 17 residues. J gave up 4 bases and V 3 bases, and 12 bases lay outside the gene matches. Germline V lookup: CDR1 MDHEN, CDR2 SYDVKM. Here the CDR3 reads CASSFVSGRRSGETQYF. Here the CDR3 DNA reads TGTGCCAGCAGTTTCGTTAGCGGGAGAAGGAGTGGAGAGACCCAGTACTTC.

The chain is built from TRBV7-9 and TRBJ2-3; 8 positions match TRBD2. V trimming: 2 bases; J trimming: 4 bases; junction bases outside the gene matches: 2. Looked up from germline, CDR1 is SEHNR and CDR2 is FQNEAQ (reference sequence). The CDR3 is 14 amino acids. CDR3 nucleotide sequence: TGTGCCAGCAGCTTACGGGAGGGCCCAGATACGCAGTATTTT. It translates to CASSLREGPDTQYF.

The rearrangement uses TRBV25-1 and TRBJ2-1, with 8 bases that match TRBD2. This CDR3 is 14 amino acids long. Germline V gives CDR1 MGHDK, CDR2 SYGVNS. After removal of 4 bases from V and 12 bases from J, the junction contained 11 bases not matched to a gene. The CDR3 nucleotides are TGTGCCAGCAGTGCAGCCTATTCCGGGACTAGGCAGTTCTTC. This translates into CASSAAYSGTRQFF.

DNA of the CDR3: TGTGCCAGCAGCTCGAAGTTGGGCAGGTGGTATTATGGCTACACCTTC. It encodes CASSSKLGRWYYGYTF. V usage is TRBV13 and J usage is TRBJ1-2; D remains unclear. Germline V gene lookup returns CDR1 PRHDT and CDR2 FYEKMQ (reference sequence). This CDR3 has 16 amino acids. Trimming cost V 4 bases and J 5 bases, with 20 bases left between them.

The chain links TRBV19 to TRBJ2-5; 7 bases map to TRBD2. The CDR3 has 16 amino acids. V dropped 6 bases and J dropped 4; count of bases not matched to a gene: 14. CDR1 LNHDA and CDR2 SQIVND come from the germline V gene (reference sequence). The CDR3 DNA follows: TGTGCCAGTAGCCACCCGGGCGGGAGACTGGCAGAGACCCAGTACTTC. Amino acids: CASSHPGGRLAETQYF.